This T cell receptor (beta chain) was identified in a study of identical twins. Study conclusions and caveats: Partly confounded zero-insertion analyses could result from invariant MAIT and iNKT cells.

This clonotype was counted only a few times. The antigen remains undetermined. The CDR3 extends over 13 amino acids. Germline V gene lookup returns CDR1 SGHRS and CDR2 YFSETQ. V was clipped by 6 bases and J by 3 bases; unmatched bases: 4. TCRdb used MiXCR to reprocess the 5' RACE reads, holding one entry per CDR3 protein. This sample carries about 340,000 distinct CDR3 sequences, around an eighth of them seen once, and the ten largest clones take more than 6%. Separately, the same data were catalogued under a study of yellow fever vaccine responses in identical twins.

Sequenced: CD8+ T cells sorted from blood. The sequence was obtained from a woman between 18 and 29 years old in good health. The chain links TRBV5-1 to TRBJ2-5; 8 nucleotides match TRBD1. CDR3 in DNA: TGCGCCAGCACAACAGGGGGAGAAGAGACCCAGTACTTC. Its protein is CASTTGGEETQYF.